The 29 T cell receptor beta chains presented below share a single source sample, sequenced in a study of cytomegalovirus exposure and HLA in healthy donors. Assay: immunoSEQ multiplex PCR; the TCRdb copy retains only in-frame clones and omits some. The table records about 78,000 clones, 90% to 97% of them present only once. Input material: PBMCs. These receptors were obtained from a man in his late teens or twenties in good health and CMV-seropositive.

The chain couples TRBV30 to TRBJ2-2, with 9 bases fitting TRBD2. Germline-derived CDR1 and CDR2 are GTSNPN and SVGIG (reference sequence). The CDR3 runs to 14 residues. V gave up 4 bases and J gave up 2 bases; unmatched junction bases: 2. CDR3 amino acids: CAWTSGANTGELFF. The CDR3 coding sequence is TGTGCCTGGACTAGCGGGGCCAACACCGGGGAGCTGTTTTTT.

The rearrangement links TRBV7-2 to TRBJ2-3; TRBD2 agrees at 9 bases. The germline V gene has CDR1 SGHTA and CDR2 FQGNSA. This CDR3 spans 16 amino acids. V shed 3 bases and J 4 bases; nucleotides not matched to a gene: 8. CDR3 amino acids: CASSFSGGRGADTQYF. CDR3 DNA sequence: TGTGCCAGCAGCTTCTCTGGCGGGAGGGGGGCAGATACGCAGTATTTT.

The chain recombines TRBV6-1 with TRBJ2-7, with 11 bases matching TRBD1. The germline gives CDR1 MNHNS, CDR2 SASEGT. This CDR3 spans 15 amino acids. Unmatched junction bases numbered 1, after V lost 1 base and J lost 2 bases. The CDR3 region has the DNA TGTGCCAGCAGTGAAGGGACAGGGGGCACCTACGAGCAGTACTTC. It codes for CASSEGTGGTYEQYF.

The V call is TRBV6-5, the J call TRBJ2-2, with 11 bases that match TRBD2. CDR3 length equals 15 residues. Germline V gene lookup returns CDR1 MNHEY and CDR2 SVGAGI. V shed 4 bases, J shed 6 bases, and the junction held 4 bases outside the gene matches. The chain's CDR3 is CASSLAGGAAGELFF. In DNA, the CDR3 is TGTGCCAGCAGTTTAGCGGGAGGGGCCGCCGGGGAGCTGTTTTTT.

The chain combines TRBV6-1 with TRBJ1-1, with D possibly TRBD1 on 5 matching bases. Per the germline V gene, CDR1 is MNHNS and CDR2 is SASEGT. Between the trimmed V and J ends, which lost 2 bases and 1 base, there was a span of 14 bases. This CDR3 comprises 16 residues. As DNA, the CDR3 is TGTGCCAGCAGTGAACAGGCGGCGGGGGGGAACACTGAAGCTTTCTTT. Its protein product is CASSEQAAGGNTEAFF.

The chain joins TRBV6-5 to TRBJ2-1, with 7 bases that match TRBD2. V was clipped by 2 bases and J by 9 bases; unmatched bases: 7. This CDR3 spans 14 amino acids. Germline-derived CDR1 and CDR2 are MNHEY and SVGAGI. The CDR3: CASSYLADAAEQFF. The CDR3 DNA reads as TGTGCCAGCAGTTACCTAGCGGACGCGGCTGAGCAGTTCTTC.

The rearrangement joins TRBV7-2 to TRBJ2-1; a possible D gene is TRBD2 (5 bases). The CDR3 spans 14 residues. V lost 3 bases to trimming and J lost 4 bases, with 10 bases between them. Germline assignment: CDR1 SGHTA and CDR2 FQGNSA. The CDR3 DNA is TGTGCCAGCAGCTTGGGCGGGTCGTACAATGAGCAGTTCTTC. Its protein is CASSLGGSYNEQFF. Drawing the rest from reference TRBV7-2 and TRBJ2-1, the complete variable domain is GAGVSQSPSNKVTEKGKDVELRCDPISGHTALYWYRQSLGQGLEFLIYFQGNSAPDKSGLPSDRFSAERTGGSVSTLTIQRTQQEDSAVYLCASSLGGSYNEQFFGPGTRLTVL.

This chain connects TRBV7-6 to TRBJ2-7; a possible D gene is TRBD2 (6 bases). This CDR3 is built from 15 residues. The germline CDR1 and CDR2 sequences are SGHVS and FNYEAQ. The V and J ends lost 2 bases and 1 base respectively, with 12 bases between them. The CDR3 nucleotides read TGTGCCAGCAGCTTACGGGGGAGTAGTTCCTACGAGCAGTACTTC. Translating it yields CASSLRGSSSYEQYF.

The chain is built from TRBV5-6 and TRBJ2-7; 10 bases are shared with TRBD2. The ends lost 6 bases at V and 9 bases at J; junction bases unmatched: 12. Looked up from germline, CDR1 is SGHDT and CDR2 is YYEEEE. This CDR3 contains 14 residues. The CDR3 loop reads CASTSVSGRRGQYF. The CDR3 DNA sequence: TGTGCCAGCACCTCGGTTAGCGGGAGGCGAGGGCAGTACTTC.

V gene TRBV10-1 combines with J gene TRBJ2-7, with D perhaps TRBD2 (5 bases). V was trimmed by 2 bases and J by 7 bases, leaving 15 bases between them. From germline, CDR1 is WNHNN and CDR2 SYGVQD (reference sequence). This CDR3 is built from 14 residues. The CDR3 spells CASSEPTPSGEQYF. DNA for the CDR3: TGCGCCAGCAGTGAGCCGACTCCCTCGGGGGAGCAGTACTTC.

The chain uses TRBV6-5 and TRBJ2-7, with D possibly being TRBD2 (6 bases). CDR1 and CDR2 from the germline V gene are MNHEY and SVGAGI. The CDR3 runs to 13 residues. With 4 bases removed from V and 6 bases from J, the gap between germline ends came to 13 bases. The chain's CDR3 is CASSFRGSGEQYF. The CDR3 DNA sequence: TGTGCCAGCAGTTTTCGGGGGTCAGGCGAGCAGTACTTC.

The CDR3 sequence: CASSQRDRENDEQYF. DNA of the CDR3: TGCGCCAGCAGCCAGAGGGACAGGGAGAACGACGAGCAGTACTTC. The rearrangement links TRBV4-1 to TRBJ2-7, with 9 bases matching TRBD1. Germline loops: CDR1 MGHRA, CDR2 YSYEKL. Germline trimming cut 3 bases from V and 5 bases from J; bases unmatched to any gene: 8. The CDR3 is made up of 15 amino acids.

The J gene is TRBJ1-2, the V gene TRBV2, with 9 positions matching TRBD1. The CDR3 length is 14 residues. V trimming: 3 bases; J trimming: 4 bases; junction bases outside the gene matches: 3. From germline, CDR1 is SNHLY and CDR2 FYNNEI. In DNA, the CDR3 is TGTGCCAGCAGTGAGGAACAGGGGGCCTATGGCTACACCTTC. Its translation is CASSEEQGAYGYTF.

This rearrangement joins TRBV10-3 to TRBJ2-3, with D perhaps TRBD2 (7 bases). Germline values: CDR1 ENHRY, CDR2 SYGVKD. This CDR3 region has 16 residues. V was shortened by 0 bases and J by 4 bases, with 14 bases between the two germline ends. DNA of the CDR3: TGTGCCATCAGTGAGTCTGTGGGAGGGGGAGCAGATACGCAGTATTTT. This translates into CAISESVGGGADTQYF.

This clone was observed once. The chain links TRBV6-1 to TRBJ2-7; the D gene is possibly TRBD2 (6 bases). V was cut by 4 bases and J by 2 bases, with 15 bases left in between. The CDR3 is 15 amino acids. Germline V gives CDR1 MNHNS, CDR2 SASEGT. The CDR3 loop is CASSGGVAGPYEQYF. The CDR3 DNA sequence: TGTGCCAGCAGTGGGGGGGTGGCGGGCCCCTACGAGCAGTACTTC.

V usage is TRBV27 and J usage is TRBJ1-4; TRBD1 matches 10 bases. The CDR3 consists of 13 residues. The germline CDR1 and CDR2 sequences are MNHEY and SMNVEV (reference sequence). The CDR3 nucleotides are TGTGCGATCAAGACAGGGGGCCTTGAAAAACTGTTTTTT. This encodes CAIKTGGLEKLFF.

This chain links TRBV11-2 with TRBJ2-1, with TRBD2 matching 9 bases. CDR1 is SGHAT and CDR2 is FQNNGV in the germline V gene. The length of the CDR3 is 15 residues. J lost 3 bases, V lost 6 bases, and 6 bases had no gene match. The CDR3 sequence is CASRLSGRVYNEQFF. The CDR3 DNA follows: TGTGCCAGCAGGCTTAGCGGGAGAGTCTACAATGAGCAGTTCTTC.

The chain has TRBV30 and TRBJ2-7, with D perhaps TRBD1 (6 bases). The CDR3 contains 12 residues. Deletions cut 1 base from V and 5 bases from J, with 9 bases between. The germline CDR1 and CDR2 sequences are GTSNPN and SVGIG (reference sequence). For the CDR3, the DNA is TGTGCCTGGAGTGGACAGGTTGACGAGCAGTACTTC. Translation gives CAWSGQVDEQYF. Using reference TRBV30 and TRBJ2-7 for the parts outside the CDR3, the full variable domain is SQTIHQWPATLVQPVGSPLSLECTVEGTSNPNLYWYRQAAGRGLQLLFYSVGIGQISSEVPQNLSASRPQDRQFILSSKKLLLSDSGFYLCAWSGQVDEQYFGPGTRLTVT.

V and J are TRBV5-4 and TRBJ1-2; no definite D call. Germline loops: CDR1 SGHNT, CDR2 YYREEE (reference sequence). V gave up 0 bases and J gave up 0 bases, with 6 bases separating them. The CDR3 spans 14 residues. The CDR3 protein is CASSLGGSNYGYTF. CDR3 coding DNA: TGTGCCAGCAGCTTGGGCGGCTCTAACTATGGCTACACCTTC.

This chain joins TRBV28 and TRBJ1-5, with unresolved D. V lost 4 bases, J lost 3 bases, and 10 bases lay in between. The CDR3 extends over 14 amino acids. Germline V CDR1 and CDR2: MDHEN, SYDVKM. CDR3: CASSWRASNQPQHF. The CDR3 DNA sequence: TGTGCCAGCAGTTGGCGGGCATCCAATCAGCCCCAGCATTTT.

This clone appeared a single time. The chain couples TRBV19 to TRBJ1-5; 7 nucleotides agree with TRBD1. V gave up 4 bases and J gave up 0 bases; unmatched junction bases: 12. CDR1 is LNHDA, CDR2 SQIVND, per germline (reference sequence). The CDR3 length is 18 residues. The CDR3 bases are TGTGCCAGTAGTACGCCCGGGGACAGAAGATATAGCAATCAGCCCCAGCATTTT. Translating gives CASSTPGDRRYSNQPQHF.

In its sample, this clone was seen once. This chain joins TRBV6-1 and TRBJ2-7; tentative D call: TRBD1 (6 bases). Trimming removed 6 bases from V and 2 bases from J, with 14 bases in between. From germline, CDR1 is MNHNS and CDR2 SASEGT. The CDR3 extends over 14 amino acids. Here the CDR3 reads CASSYLRGPYEQYF. The CDR3 DNA is TGTGCCAGCAGCTACCTCAGGGGCCCCTACGAGCAGTACTTC.

The chain recombines TRBV4-1 with TRBJ2-3; a possible D gene is TRBD2 (6 bases). Germline CDR1 reads MGHRA; CDR2 reads YSYEKL. The germline V and J ends were trimmed by 2 bases and 1 base, with 13 bases remaining between them. This CDR3 has 16 amino acids. The CDR3 protein is CASSQMPGGGTDTQYF. The DNA for the CDR3 is TGCGCCAGCAGCCAAATGCCCGGAGGGGGCACAGATACGCAGTATTTT.

The gene calls are TRBV29-1 and TRBJ2-2; no reliable D call. Between the trimmed V and J ends, which lost 3 bases and 13 bases, there was a span of 3 bases. The CDR3 is 8 residues long. Germline values: CDR1 SQVTM, CDR2 ANQGSEA. CDR3 in DNA: TGCAGCGTTGACGGGCTGTTTTTT. This encodes CSVDGLFF.

The chain joins TRBV5-6 to TRBJ2-7, with D perhaps TRBD1 (6 bases). In germline, CDR1 is SGHDT, CDR2 YYEEEE. Between the trimmed V and J ends, which lost 1 base and 7 bases, there was a span of 9 bases. This CDR3 has 12 residues. The CDR3 DNA sequence: TGTGCCAGCAGCTTGCATACAGGGGAGCAGTACTTC. Its protein product is CASSLHTGEQYF.

The CDR3 nucleotides read TGTGCCAGCAGCTTCGGGACACCGAACACTGAAGCTTTCTTT. Amino acid sequence: CASSFGTPNTEAFF. The chain uses TRBV7-2 and TRBJ1-1; tentative D call: TRBD1 (6 bases). Trimming cost V 3 bases and J 1 base, with 9 bases left between them. The germline V gene has CDR1 SGHTA and CDR2 FQGNSA. This CDR3 has 14 residues.

The chain is built from TRBV9 and TRBJ2-1; 13 bases match TRBD2. The CDR3 is 17 residues long. J gave up 9 bases and V 3 bases, and 12 bases lay outside the gene matches. Germline V gene lookup returns CDR1 SGDLS and CDR2 YYNGEE. The DNA of the CDR3 is TGTGCCAGCAGCGCCAAAGAGGGACTAGCGGGGCGCGGTGAGCAGTTCTTC. Translating it yields CASSAKEGLAGRGEQFF.

The chain couples TRBV28 to TRBJ1-1, with D possibly TRBD1 on 5 matching bases. Trimming took off 3 bases at V and 0 bases at J, with 8 bases between the two ends. CDR3 size: 14 residues. Germline V gene data show CDR1 as MDHEN and CDR2 as SYDVKM. CDR3 nucleotide sequence: TGTGCCAGCAGTTTCGGGGGGATGAACACTGAAGCTTTCTTT. This gives the protein CASSFGGMNTEAFF.

This chain uses TRBV20-1 with TRBJ2-3, with D unclear. This CDR3 contains 11 residues. The V end lost 1 base, the J end lost 5 bases, and 4 bases lay between the germline ends. Germline loops: CDR1 DFQATT, CDR2 SNEGSKA (reference sequence). The CDR3 coding sequence is TGCAGTGCTAGAGCCCTAGATACGCAGTATTTT. It is translated as CSARALDTQYF.